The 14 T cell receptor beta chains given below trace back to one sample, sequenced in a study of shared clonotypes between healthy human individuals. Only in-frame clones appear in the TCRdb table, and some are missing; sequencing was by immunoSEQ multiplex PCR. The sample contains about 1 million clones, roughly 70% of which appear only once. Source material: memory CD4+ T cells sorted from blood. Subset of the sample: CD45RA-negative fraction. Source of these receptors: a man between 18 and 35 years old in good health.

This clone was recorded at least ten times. CDR3 nucleotides: TGTGCCAGCAGCAACTCAGGGGGAACTAATGAAAAACTGTTTTTT. It is translated as CASSNSGGTNEKLFF. The chain recombines TRBV7-2 with TRBJ1-4; 7 positions agree with TRBD1. CDR1 and CDR2 (germline): SGHTA, FQGNSA. CDR3 length equals 15 residues. After removal of 5 bases from V and 1 base from J, the junction contained 4 bases not matched to a gene.

CDR3 region: CAWSKGQGGNEQYF. The CDR3, as DNA: TGTGCCTGGAGCAAAGGACAGGGTGGGAACGAGCAGTACTTC. The chain couples TRBV30 to TRBJ2-7, with TRBD1 matching 8 bases. The V and J ends lost 3 bases and 5 bases, in that order; junction bases with no gene match: 9. CDR3 size: 14 residues. Germline V lookup: CDR1 GTSNPN, CDR2 SVGIG (reference sequence).

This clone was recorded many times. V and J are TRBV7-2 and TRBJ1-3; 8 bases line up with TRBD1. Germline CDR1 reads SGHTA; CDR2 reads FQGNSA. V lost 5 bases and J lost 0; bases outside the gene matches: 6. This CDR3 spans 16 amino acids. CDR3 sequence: CASSVGQADSGNTIYF. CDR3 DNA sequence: TGTGCCAGCAGCGTGGGACAGGCCGACTCTGGAAACACCATATATTTT.

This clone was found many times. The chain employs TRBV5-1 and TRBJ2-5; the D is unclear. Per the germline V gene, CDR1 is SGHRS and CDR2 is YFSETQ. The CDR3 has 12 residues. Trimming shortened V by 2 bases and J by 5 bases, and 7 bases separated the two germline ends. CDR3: CASSLPSETQYF. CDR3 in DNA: TGCGCCAGCAGCTTACCCTCTGAGACCCAGTACTTC.

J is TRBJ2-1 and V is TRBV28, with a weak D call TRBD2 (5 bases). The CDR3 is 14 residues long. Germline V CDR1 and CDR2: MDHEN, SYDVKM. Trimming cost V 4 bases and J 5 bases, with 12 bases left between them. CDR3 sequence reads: CASSSLDSNNEQFF. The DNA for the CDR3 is TGTGCCAGCAGTTCTCTGGACTCGAACAATGAGCAGTTCTTC.

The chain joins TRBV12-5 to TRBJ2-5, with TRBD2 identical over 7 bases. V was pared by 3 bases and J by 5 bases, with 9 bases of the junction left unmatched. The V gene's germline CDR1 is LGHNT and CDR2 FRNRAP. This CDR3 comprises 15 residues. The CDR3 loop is CASGFLTGGTETQYF. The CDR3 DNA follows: TGTGCTAGTGGTTTCCTGACGGGAGGAACGGAGACCCAGTACTTC.

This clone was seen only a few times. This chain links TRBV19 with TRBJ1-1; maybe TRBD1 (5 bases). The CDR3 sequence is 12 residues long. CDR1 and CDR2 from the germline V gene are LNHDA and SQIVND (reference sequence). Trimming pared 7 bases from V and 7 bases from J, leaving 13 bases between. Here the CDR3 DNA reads TGTGCCAGTACCTTCGACAGTAGTGAAGCTTTCTTT. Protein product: CASTFDSSEAFF.

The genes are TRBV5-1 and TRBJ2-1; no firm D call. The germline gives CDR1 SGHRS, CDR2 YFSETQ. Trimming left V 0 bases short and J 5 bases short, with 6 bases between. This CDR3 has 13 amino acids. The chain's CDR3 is CASSLGMDNEQFF. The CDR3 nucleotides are TGCGCCAGCAGCTTGGGGATGGACAATGAGCAGTTCTTC.

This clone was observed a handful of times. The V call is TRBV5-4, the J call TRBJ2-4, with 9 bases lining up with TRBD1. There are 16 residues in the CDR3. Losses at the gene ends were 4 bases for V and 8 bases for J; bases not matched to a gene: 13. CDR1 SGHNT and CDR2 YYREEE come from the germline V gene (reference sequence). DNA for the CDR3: TGTGCCAGCAGCAGGGAGCTTACGGGACAGGGCGACATTCAGTACTTC. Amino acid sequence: CASSRELTGQGDIQYF.

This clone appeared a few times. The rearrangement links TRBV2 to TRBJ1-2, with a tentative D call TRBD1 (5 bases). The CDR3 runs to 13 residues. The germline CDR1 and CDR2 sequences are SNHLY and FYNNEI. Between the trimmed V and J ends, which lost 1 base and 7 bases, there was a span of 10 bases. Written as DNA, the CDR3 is TGTGCCAGCAGTGAAGTCCCCGGGGCTGGCTACACCTTC. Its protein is CASSEVPGAGYTF.

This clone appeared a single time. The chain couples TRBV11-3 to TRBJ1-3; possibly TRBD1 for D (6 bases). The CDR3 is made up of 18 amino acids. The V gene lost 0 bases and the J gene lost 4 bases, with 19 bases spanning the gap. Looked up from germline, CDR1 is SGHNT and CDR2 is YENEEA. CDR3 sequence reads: CASSLDPPGQLKGNTIYF. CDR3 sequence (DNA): TGTGCCAGCAGCTTAGACCCTCCGGGACAACTAAAAGGAAACACCATATATTTT.

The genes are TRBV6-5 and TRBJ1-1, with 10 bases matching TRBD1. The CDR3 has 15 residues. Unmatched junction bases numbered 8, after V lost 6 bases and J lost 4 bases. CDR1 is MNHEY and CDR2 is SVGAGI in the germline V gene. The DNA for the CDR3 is TGTGCCAGCAGCACGACAGGGGGCTTAAGCACTGAAGCTTTCTTT. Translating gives CASSTTGGLSTEAFF.

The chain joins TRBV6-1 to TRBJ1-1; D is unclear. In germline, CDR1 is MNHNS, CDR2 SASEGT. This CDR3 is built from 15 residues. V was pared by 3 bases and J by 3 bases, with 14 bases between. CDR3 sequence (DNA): TGTGCCAGCAGTGATAAGCTAAGGCGAGACACTGAAGCTTTCTTT. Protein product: CASSDKLRRDTEAFF.

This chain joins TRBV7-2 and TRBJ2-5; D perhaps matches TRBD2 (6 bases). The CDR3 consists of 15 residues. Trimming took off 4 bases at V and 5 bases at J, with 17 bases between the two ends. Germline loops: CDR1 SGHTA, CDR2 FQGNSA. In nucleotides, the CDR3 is TGTGCCAGCAGCTATCGACTAGACGTCGGGGAGACCCAGTACTTC. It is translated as CASSYRLDVGETQYF.